This is a list of T cell receptor beta chains from one sample in a study of beta chain features in type 1 diabetes. The assay was immunoSEQ multiplex PCR, and TCRdb's table has in-frame clones only and misses some. The sample records under 450,000 clones, about 15% being singletons. Sequencing used naive CD4+ T cells from blood. Every receptor here comes from a man younger than 40 in good health. Both conserved end residues are part of each CDR3. A D gene is named only where the DNA matches it firmly. Some rows mark clone size as missing; the rest say once, few, many or name a class of expanded clone.

size,V,J,D,CDR3,DNA
.,TRBV4-3,TRBJ2-7,.,CASSRGTLLRDEQYF,TGCGCCAGCAGCCGCGGGACTCTTCTTCGGGACGAGCAGTACTTC
few,TRBV10-3,TRBJ2-7,.,CAISPAAYEQYF,TGTGCCATCAGCCCAGCCGCCTACGAGCAGTACTTC
few,TRBV14,TRBJ1-4,TRBD1,CASSPPGQVNEKLFF,TGTGCCAGCAGCCCTCCGGGACAGGTCAACGAAAAACTGTTTTTT
few,TRBV7-2,TRBJ2-4,.,CASSLGHGIGLAKNIQYF,TGTGCCAGCAGCCTTGGCCATGGAATTGGGCTAGCCAAAAACATTCAGTACTTC
.,TRBV10-3,TRBJ1-1,TRBD1,CAISDGGTGRVTEAFF,TGTGCCATCAGTGATGGGGGGACAGGGCGAGTCACTGAAGCTTTCTTT
few,TRBV14,TRBJ2-1,TRBD2,CASSVRTSGSKQFF,TGTGCCAGCAGCGTCCGGACTAGCGGGAGTAAGCAGTTCTTC
.,TRBV18,TRBJ2-5,.,CASSHRETQYF,TGTGCCAGCTCACACCGGGAGACCCAGTACTTC
few,TRBV7-8,TRBJ2-3,.,CASSRDRAQYF,TGTGCCAGCAGCCGGGATCGGGCGCAGTATTTT
.,TRBV9,TRBJ2-5,TRBD1,CASNGGQGDHLGTQYF,TGTGCCAGCAACGGGGGACAGGGGGACCATCTTGGGACCCAGTACTTC
.,TRBV6-5,TRBJ2-2,.,CASKTVAGELFF,TGTGCCAGCAAGACGGTCGCCGGGGAGCTGTTTTTT
.,TRBV18,TRBJ1-4,.,CASSPGHEKLFF,TGTGCCAGCTCACCGGGGCATGAAAAACTGTTTTTT
few,TRBV30,TRBJ2-2,.,CAWRVLNTGELFF,TGTGCCTGGAGGGTCCTGAACACCGGGGAGCTGTTTTTT
few,TRBV5-4,TRBJ2-3,TRBD2,CASSPTGTSLADTQYF,TGTGCCAGCAGCCCTACCGGGACTAGTCTCGCAGATACGCAGTATTTT
few,TRBV28,TRBJ1-1,.,CASSTAWGQGNTEAFF,TGTGCCAGCAGTACTGCTTGGGGGCAGGGGAACACTGAAGCTTTCTTT
few,TRBV29-1,TRBJ2-7,.,CSVSIRMGAYEQYF,TGCAGCGTTTCTATAAGGATGGGAGCGTACGAGCAGTACTTC
.,TRBV4-1,TRBJ2-7,TRBD1,CASSQAPGQGIYEQYF,TGCGCCAGCAGTCAAGCCCCCGGACAGGGAATATACGAGCAGTACTTC
.,TRBV9,TRBJ2-5,.,CASSVDRLGTQYF,TGTGCCAGCAGCGTAGATCGTCTCGGGACCCAGTACTTC
.,TRBV7-7,TRBJ2-3,.,CASSLRGVGDTQYF,TGTGCCAGCAGCTTAAGGGGAGTGGGTGATACGCAGTATTTT
.,TRBV9,TRBJ2-1,TRBD2,CASSNSGNSYNEQFF,TGTGCCAGCAGCAATAGCGGGAATTCGTACAATGAGCAGTTCTTC
few,TRBV12-5,TRBJ2-7,TRBD1,CASGLGQGGSYEQYF,TGTGCTAGTGGCCTGGGACAGGGGGGCTCCTACGAGCAGTACTTC
.,TRBV15,TRBJ1-5,.,CATSRVRVNQPQHF,TGTGCCACCAGCAGAGTGCGGGTAAATCAGCCCCAGCATTTT
few,TRBV18,TRBJ2-1,.,CASSLSRGFEYNEQFF,TGTGCCAGCTCACTCTCCAGGGGATTCGAATACAATGAGCAGTTCTTC
.,TRBV7-2,TRBJ1-1,.,CASSLPEGATEAFF,TGTGCCAGCAGCCTCCCGGAGGGTGCCACTGAAGCTTTCTTT
.,TRBV11-2,TRBJ2-7,.,CASSPGTFLEQYF,TGTGCCAGCAGCCCGGGGACCTTCCTCGAGCAGTACTTC
few,TRBV7-9,TRBJ2-7,.,CASSLTQATYEQYF,TGTGCCAGCAGCTTGACACAAGCTACCTACGAGCAGTACTTC
.,TRBV25-1,TRBJ1-5,.,CASSGSQVNQPQHF,TGTGCCAGCAGTGGTTCGCAAGTCAATCAGCCCCAGCATTTT
.,TRBV2,TRBJ1-2,TRBD1,CASRGQDYGYTF,TGTGCCAGCAGAGGACAGGACTATGGCTACACCTTC
.,TRBV7-2,TRBJ2-2,.,CASSRLGVGTGELFF,TGTGCCAGCAGCCGACTTGGAGTTGGCACCGGGGAGCTGTTTTTT
few,TRBV4-3,TRBJ1-3,.,CASSQGTLGNTIYF,TGCGCCAGCAGCCAAGGGACGCTGGGAAACACCATATATTTT
few,TRBV27,TRBJ1-2,.,CASSLRGNYGYTF,TGTGCCAGCAGTTTGAGGGGGAACTATGGCTACACCTTC
.,TRBV5-4,TRBJ2-3,TRBD2,CASSVTSGPTDTQYF,TGTGCCAGCAGCGTTACTAGCGGACCCACAGATACGCAGTATTTT
.,TRBV28,TRBJ2-5,.,CASSLWLGETQYF,TGTGCCAGCAGTTTATGGCTAGGGGAGACCCAGTACTTC
few,TRBV5-4,TRBJ1-2,.,CASSLAASDYGYTF,TGTGCCAGCAGCTTGGCGGCGTCGGACTATGGCTACACCTTC
few,TRBV5-1,TRBJ2-3,TRBD1,CASSFGQGITDTQYF,TGCGCCAGCAGCTTTGGACAGGGGATAACAGATACGCAGTATTTT
.,TRBV7-9,TRBJ2-3,TRBD2,CASSLPQLSGDSDTQYF,TGTGCCAGCAGCTTACCTCAACTGAGCGGGGATTCAGATACGCAGTATTTT
few,TRBV11-3,TRBJ2-3,.,CASSPQWIPDTQYF,TGTGCCAGCAGCCCCCAATGGATCCCAGATACGCAGTATTTT
.,TRBV7-9,TRBJ2-1,.,CASSLRSGLVNEQFF,TGTGCCAGCAGCTTAAGGTCGGGGCTAGTCAATGAGCAGTTCTTC
few,TRBV7-2,TRBJ2-3,TRBD1,CASSLRQGADTQYF,TGTGCCAGCAGCTTAAGACAGGGAGCAGATACGCAGTATTTT
.,TRBV5-4,TRBJ2-1,.,CASSSAALSSEQFF,TGTGCCAGCAGCTCAGCAGCACTGAGTAGTGAGCAGTTCTTC
few,TRBV4-2,TRBJ2-3,.,CASSPERAAGTDTQYF,TGTGCCAGCAGCCCTGAGCGGGCCGCGGGGACAGATACGCAGTATTTT
few,TRBV4-2,TRBJ1-3,.,CASSQTGNTIYF,TGTGCCAGCAGCCAAACAGGGAACACCATATATTTT
.,TRBV18,TRBJ2-2,.,CASSPGHQNTGELFF,TGTGCCAGCTCACCGGGACACCAAAACACCGGGGAGCTGTTTTTT
.,TRBV29-1,TRBJ1-5,.,CSVVWGASYNSNQPQHF,TGCAGCGTTGTATGGGGGGCTTCCTACAATAGCAATCAGCCCCAGCATTTT
few,TRBV2,TRBJ1-5,.,CASSDRDTGRHF,TGTGCCAGCAGTGACCGGGACACAGGCAGGCATTTT
few,TRBV6-5,TRBJ2-4,.,CASSYSAGRAKNIQYF,TGTGCCAGCAGTTACAGCGCGGGGCGAGCCAAAAACATTCAGTACTTC
few,TRBV7-2,TRBJ1-1,.,CASSLAGSPMNTEAFF,TGTGCCAGCAGCTTAGCAGGGAGCCCCATGAACACTGAAGCTTTCTTT
.,TRBV30,TRBJ1-5,TRBD1,CAWTSDRGQPQHF,TGTGCCTGGACTTCGGACAGGGGACAGCCCCAGCATTTT
.,TRBV6-5,TRBJ1-4,.,CASKGPNEKLFF,TGTGCCAGCAAAGGGCCTAATGAAAAACTGTTTTTT
.,TRBV4-1,TRBJ2-7,.,CASSRPGQSSYEQYF,TGCGCCAGCAGTCGTCCCGGACAGTCCTCCTACGAGCAGTACTTC
.,TRBV6-5,TRBJ2-1,.,CASSYFGSNEQFF,TGTGCCAGCAGTTACTTTGGGTCAAATGAGCAGTTCTTC
few,TRBV30,TRBJ1-5,.,CAWSSDSLNQPQHF,TGTGCCTGGAGTTCCGACAGTCTAAATCAGCCCCAGCATTTT
few,TRBV10-3,TRBJ2-7,.,CAISESGRQYF,TGTGCCATCAGTGAGTCGGGAAGGCAGTACTTC